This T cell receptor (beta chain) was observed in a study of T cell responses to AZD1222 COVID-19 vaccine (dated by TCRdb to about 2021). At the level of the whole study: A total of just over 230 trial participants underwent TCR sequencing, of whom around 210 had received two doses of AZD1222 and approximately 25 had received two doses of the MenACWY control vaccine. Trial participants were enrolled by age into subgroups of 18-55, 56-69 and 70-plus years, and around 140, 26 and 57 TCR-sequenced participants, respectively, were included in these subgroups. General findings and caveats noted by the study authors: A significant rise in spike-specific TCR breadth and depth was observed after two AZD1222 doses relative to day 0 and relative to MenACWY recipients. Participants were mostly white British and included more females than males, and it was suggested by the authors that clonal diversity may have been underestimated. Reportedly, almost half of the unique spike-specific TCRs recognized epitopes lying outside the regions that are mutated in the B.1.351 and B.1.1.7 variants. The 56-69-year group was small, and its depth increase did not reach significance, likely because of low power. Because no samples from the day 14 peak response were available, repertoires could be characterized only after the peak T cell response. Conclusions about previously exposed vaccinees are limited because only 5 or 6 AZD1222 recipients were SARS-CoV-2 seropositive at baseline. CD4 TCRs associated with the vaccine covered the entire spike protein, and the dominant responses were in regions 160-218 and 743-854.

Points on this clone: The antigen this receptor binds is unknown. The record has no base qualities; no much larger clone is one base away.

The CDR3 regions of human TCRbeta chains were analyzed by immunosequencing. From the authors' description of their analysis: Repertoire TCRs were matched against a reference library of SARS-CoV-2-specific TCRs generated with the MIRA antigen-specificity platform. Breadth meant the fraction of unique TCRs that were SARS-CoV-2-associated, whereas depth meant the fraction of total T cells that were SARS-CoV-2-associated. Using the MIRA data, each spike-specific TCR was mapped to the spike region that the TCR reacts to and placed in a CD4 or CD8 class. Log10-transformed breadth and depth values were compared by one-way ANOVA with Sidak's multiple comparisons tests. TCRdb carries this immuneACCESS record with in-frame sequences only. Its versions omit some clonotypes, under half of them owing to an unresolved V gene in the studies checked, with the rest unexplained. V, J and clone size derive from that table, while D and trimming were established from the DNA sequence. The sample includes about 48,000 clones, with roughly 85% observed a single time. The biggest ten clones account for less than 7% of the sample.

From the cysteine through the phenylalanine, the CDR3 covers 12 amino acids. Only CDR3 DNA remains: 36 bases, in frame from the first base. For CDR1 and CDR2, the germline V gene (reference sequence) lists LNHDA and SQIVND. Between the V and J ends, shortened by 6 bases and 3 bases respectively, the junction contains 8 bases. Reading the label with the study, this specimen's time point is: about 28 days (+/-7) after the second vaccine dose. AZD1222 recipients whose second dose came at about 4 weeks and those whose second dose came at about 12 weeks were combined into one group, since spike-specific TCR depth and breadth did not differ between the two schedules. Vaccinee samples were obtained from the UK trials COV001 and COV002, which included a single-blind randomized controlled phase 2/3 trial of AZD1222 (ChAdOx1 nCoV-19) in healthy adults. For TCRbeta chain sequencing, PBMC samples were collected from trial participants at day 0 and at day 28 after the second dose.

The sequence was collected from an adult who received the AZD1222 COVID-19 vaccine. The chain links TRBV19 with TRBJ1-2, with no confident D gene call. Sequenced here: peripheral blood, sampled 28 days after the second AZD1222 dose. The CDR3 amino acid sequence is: CASRQKDYGYTF. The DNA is TGTGCCAGTAGGCAGAAGGACTATGGCTACACCTTC.